Following are 14 T cell receptor beta chains from one sample sequenced in a study of blood T cell repertoires in COVID-19. Method: immunoSEQ multiplex PCR; TCRdb's copy keeps in-frame clones and lacks some. The sample shows approximately 200,000 clones, roughly 86% of them seen only once. The sample taken for sequencing was PBMCs or T cells enriched from blood (not recorded which). The receptors were sampled from a man aged 18 to 29 with acute COVID-19.

V and J are TRBV9 and TRBJ2-2; 7 nucleotides align to TRBD2. Germline trimming cut 3 bases from V and 2 bases from J; bases unmatched to any gene: 16. CDR3 length: 19 residues. From germline, CDR1 is SGDLS and CDR2 YYNGEE. Written as DNA, the CDR3 is TGTGCCAGCAGCGAGGGGAGCGGGACTCTTCGTATTAACACCGGGGAGCTGTTTTTT. This translates into CASSEGSGTLRINTGELFF. Together with reference TRBV9 and TRBJ2-2, the CDR3 gives the full variable domain: DSGVTQTPKHLITATGQRVTLRCSPRSGDLSVYWYQQSLDQGLQFLIQYYNGEERAKGNILERFSAQQFPDLHSELNLSSLELGDSALYFCASSEGSGTLRINTGELFFGEGSRLTVL.

The chain has TRBV27 and TRBJ2-7; TRBD1 is a possible D gene (5 bases). The V end lost 0 bases, the J end lost 2 bases, and 5 bases lay between the germline ends. The CDR3 runs 13 residues. The germline V gene encodes CDR1 MNHEY and CDR2 SMNVEV (reference sequence). CDR3 DNA: TGTGCCAGCAGTTTATCGGGGCCCTACGAGCAGTACTTC. This gives the protein CASSLSGPYEQYF.

This chain uses TRBV11-3 with TRBJ2-1; 7 positions match TRBD2. With V trimmed by 7 bases and J by 4 bases, 10 bases remained unmatched. The CDR3 runs 15 residues. The germline V gene has CDR1 SGHNT and CDR2 YENEEA. The CDR3 nucleotides are TGTGCCAGCACCGGAGGAGCGGGAACTTACAATGAGCAGTTCTTC. Amino acids: CASTGGAGTYNEQFF.

The chain has TRBV6-5 and TRBJ2-7, with TRBD1 matching over 9 bases. Trimming cost V 8 bases and J 0 bases; bases outside gene matches: 8. Per germline, CDR1 MNHEY and CDR2 SVGAGI. This CDR3 has 15 residues. The CDR3 DNA follows: TGTGCCAGCTCCCCGGGACAGGGTTACTCCTACGAGCAGTACTTC. Translating it yields CASSPGQGYSYEQYF.

The chain couples TRBV3-1 (or the pseudogene TRBV3-2) to TRBJ2-1; 12 bases match TRBD2. J was trimmed by 10 bases and V by 2 bases; bases with no gene match: 9. The CDR3 totals 16 residues. The V gene's germline CDR1 is LGHDT and CDR2 YNNKEL (reference sequence). This CDR3 is CASSQKRLAGATEQFF. CDR3 coding DNA: TGTGCCAGCAGCCAAAAAAGACTAGCGGGAGCGACAGAGCAGTTCTTC.

V gene TRBV11-2 combines with J gene TRBJ2-3, with TRBD2 matching 9 bases. This CDR3 is 19 amino acids long. In germline, CDR1 is SGHAT, CDR2 FQNNGV. V gave up 3 bases and J gave up 3 bases; unmatched junction bases: 16. Written as DNA, the CDR3 is TGTGCCAGCAGCTTTCAATTCGGGGGTAGCGGGAGTAGGACAGATACGCAGTATTTT. It specifies CASSFQFGGSGSRTDTQYF.

This clone has just one count. The V and J genes are TRBV7-2 and TRBJ2-1; 13 nucleotides agree with TRBD2. Per germline, CDR1 SGHTA and CDR2 FQGNSA. The CDR3 runs to 15 residues. After removal of 5 bases from V and 8 bases from J, the junction contained 6 bases not matched to a gene. The CDR3 coding sequence is TGTGCCAGCAGCGTACTAGCGGGAGGGCGCTATGAGCAGTTCTTC. Its protein is CASSVLAGGRYEQFF. Combining the CDR3 with reference TRBV7-2 and TRBJ2-1 gives the whole variable domain GAGVSQSPSNKVTEKGKDVELRCDPISGHTALYWYRQSLGQGLEFLIYFQGNSAPDKSGLPSDRFSAERTGGSVSTLTIQRTQQEDSAVYLCASSVLAGGRYEQFFGPGTRLTVL.

The V and J genes are TRBV9 and TRBJ1-1; D may be TRBD1 (5 bases). V lost 4 bases and J lost 0, with 16 bases in between. CDR1 is SGDLS and CDR2 is YYNGEE in the germline V gene. The CDR3 has 16 residues. DNA for the CDR3: TGTGCCAGCAGCCGACTAGACAGTCGTTTGAACACTGAAGCTTTCTTT. This translates into CASSRLDSRLNTEAFF.

The chain joins TRBV28 to TRBJ2-1; possibly TRBD2 for D (5 bases). CDR1 MDHEN and CDR2 SYDVKM come from the germline V gene. V was cut by 5 bases and J by 2 bases, with 13 bases left in between. The CDR3 has 15 residues. The CDR3 nucleotides are TGTGCCAGCAGTCCCCCTAGGACTCCCTACAATGAGCAGTTCTTC. It codes for CASSPPRTPYNEQFF.

Regarding this clone: This sample also contains other DNA sequences that code for the same CDR3. The V and J genes are TRBV27 and TRBJ2-5; D not resolved. V was clipped by 0 bases and J by 4 bases, with 3 bases between them. Germline assignment: CDR1 MNHEY and CDR2 SMNVEV (reference sequence). The CDR3 is 12 amino acids. The CDR3 loop reads CASSLSGETQYF. The CDR3 DNA reads as TGTGCCAGCAGTTTATCCGGAGAGACCCAGTACTTC.

The V gene is TRBV19, the J gene TRBJ1-4; D perhaps matches TRBD1 (5 bases). CDR3 size: 15 residues. Trimming pared 3 bases from V and 4 bases from J, leaving 12 bases between. Germline V gene lookup returns CDR1 LNHDA and CDR2 SQIVND (reference sequence). Here the CDR3 reads CASSIGAAYNEKLFF. CDR3 nucleotides: TGTGCCAGTAGTATTGGGGCAGCCTATAATGAAAAACTGTTTTTT.

This chain joins TRBV4-2 and TRBJ1-5, with D unclear. V gave up 1 base and J gave up 10 bases, with 11 bases separating them. The CDR3 is made up of 13 amino acids. Germline values: CDR1 LGHNA, CDR2 YNFKEQ. The CDR3 DNA follows: TGTGCCAGCAGCCAAGGCCGGGAGAGCCCCCAGCATTTT. Its protein product is CASSQGRESPQHF.

This chain uses TRBV19 with TRBJ2-2; D gene unclear. Germline values: CDR1 LNHDA, CDR2 SQIVND (reference sequence). This CDR3 is built from 14 residues. The V gene lost 5 bases and the J gene lost 4 bases, with 11 bases spanning the gap. The CDR3 is CASSRGTGTGELFF. The CDR3 nucleotides are TGTGCCAGTAGTCGCGGCACGGGCACCGGGGAGCTGTTTTTT.

This clone was detected once. The rearrangement links TRBV5-1 to TRBJ2-3, with a weak D call TRBD1 (5 bases). Looked up from germline, CDR1 is SGHRS and CDR2 is YFSETQ. CDR3 size: 15 residues. Trimming pared 2 bases from V and 0 bases from J, leaving 10 bases between. The CDR3 DNA reads TGCGCCAGCAGCTTTCGCAGGGCTAGCACAGATACGCAGTATTTT. This encodes CASSFRRASTDTQYF. The full variable domain, with the rest looked up from reference TRBV5-1 and TRBJ2-3, is KAGVTQTPRYLIKTRGQQVTLSCSPISGHRSVSWYQQTPGQGLQFLFEYFSETQRNKGNFPGRFSGRQFSNSRSEMNVSTLELGDSALYLCASSFRRASTDTQYFGPGTRLTVL.